The 25 T cell receptor beta chains below come from one sample, sequenced in a study of blood T cell repertoires in COVID-19. Sequencing used immunoSEQ multiplex PCR; TCRdb keeps in-frame clones, though not all of them. The table lists about 140,000 clones, more than 60% of them singletons. Sequenced sample: peripheral blood. These receptors all come from a man at least 80 years old with acute or convalescent COVID-19.

This clone was seen at least ten times. V is TRBV7-8 and J is TRBJ2-7; 9 positions agree with TRBD2. J gave up 0 bases and V 5 bases, and 5 bases lay outside the gene matches. Germline V gives CDR1 SGHVS, CDR2 FQNEAQ. The CDR3 is 15 amino acids. The CDR3: CASSPAGGSSYEQYF. The CDR3 DNA follows: TGTGCCAGCAGCCCAGCGGGGGGAAGCTCCTACGAGCAGTACTTC.

This rearrangement joins TRBV5-1 to TRBJ1-2, with TRBD1 matching over 10 bases. CDR3 length: 15 residues. V was pared by 4 bases and J by 2 bases, with 5 bases of the junction left unmatched. Per the germline V gene, CDR1 is SGHRS and CDR2 is YFSETQ. Here the CDR3 reads CASSATGGHNYGYTF. The CDR3 nucleotides are TGCGCCAGCAGCGCGACAGGGGGCCACAACTATGGCTACACCTTC.

This clone was counted a few times. V is TRBV3-1 (or the pseudogene TRBV3-2) and J is TRBJ1-5, with unresolved D. CDR1 and CDR2 (germline): LGHDT, YNNKEL (reference sequence). The germline V and J ends were trimmed by 0 bases and 7 bases, with 4 bases remaining between them. The CDR3 length is 12 residues. The CDR3 is CASSQDEQPQHF. The CDR3 nucleotides are TGTGCCAGCAGCCAAGATGAGCAGCCCCAGCATTTT.

The genes are TRBV28 and TRBJ1-3; D may be TRBD1 (6 bases). The CDR3 is 15 amino acids. Trimming removed 2 bases at V and 9 bases at J, with 17 bases between. CDR1 and CDR2 (germline): MDHEN, SYDVKM. CDR3 in amino acids: CASSLGQGIRSTIYF. CDR3 DNA: TGTGCCAGCAGTTTAGGGCAGGGGATTAGGAGCACCATATATTTT.

The chain employs TRBV5-4 and TRBJ1-2; D may be TRBD1 (5 bases). Trimming removed 3 bases at V and 2 bases at J, with 8 bases between. This CDR3 has 13 residues. CDR1 is SGHNT and CDR2 is YYREEE in the germline V gene (reference sequence). The DNA for the CDR3 is TGTGCCAGCAGCTCACAGGAGAACTATGGCTACACCTTC. This codes for CASSSQENYGYTF. The variable domain in full, with the rest retrieved from reference TRBV5-4 and TRBJ1-2, is ETGVTQSPTHLIKTRGQQVTLRCSSQSGHNTVSWYQQALGQGPQFIFQYYREEENGRGNFPPRFSGLQFPNYSSELNVNALELDDSALYLCASSSQENYGYTFGSGTRLTVV.

The V and J genes are TRBV6-2 or TRBV6-3 and TRBJ1-5, with 10 bases matching TRBD1. The CDR3 has 17 residues. Germline CDR1 is MNHEY and CDR2 is SVGEGT. The trim removed 2 bases at V and 1 base at J, leaving 5 bases unmatched. The CDR3 here is CASSYTTGGHSNQPQHF. For the CDR3, the DNA is TGTGCCAGCAGTTACACGACAGGGGGCCACAGCAATCAGCCCCAGCATTTT.

CDR3 region: CASSQLAGPAYF. The CDR3 bases are TGTGCCAGCAGCCAACTAGCGGGCCCAGCCTATTTT. The gene calls are TRBV3-1 (or the pseudogene TRBV3-2) and TRBJ2-3; 8 bases line up with TRBD2. CDR3 size: 12 residues. CDR1 is LGHDT, CDR2 YNNKEL, per germline (reference sequence). The junction had 7 bases not matched to a gene; V was cut back by 2 bases and J by 15 bases.

The chain recombines TRBV6-5 with TRBJ2-3, with 7 bases identical to TRBD2. CDR1 is MNHEY, CDR2 SVGAGI, per germline. The CDR3 is 15 amino acids. J gave up 0 bases and V 7 bases, and 7 bases lay outside the gene matches. The CDR3 sequence is CASTPLARSTDTQYF. CDR3 in DNA: TGTGCCAGCACTCCACTAGCGCGAAGCACAGATACGCAGTATTTT.

A single count supports this clone. This chain links TRBV7-2 with TRBJ2-7; 12 bases fit TRBD2. From germline, CDR1 is SGHTA and CDR2 FQGNSA. The CDR3 length is 18 residues. V lost 5 bases, J lost 5 bases, and 16 bases stayed unmatched. The CDR3 here is CASSPSPLLAGGSDEQYF. CDR3 sequence (DNA): TGTGCCAGCAGCCCCAGCCCCCTACTAGCGGGGGGATCGGACGAGCAGTACTTC.

This clone appeared a single time. The chain couples TRBV10-2 to TRBJ1-1, with TRBD1 identical over 7 bases. Looked up from germline, CDR1 is WSHSY and CDR2 is SAAADI. This CDR3 region has 13 residues. Trimming removed 7 bases from V and 1 base from J; junction bases left unmatched: 3. This chain's CDR3 is CASTGQPNTEAFF. The CDR3 region has the DNA TGCGCCAGCACGGGACAGCCGAACACTGAAGCTTTCTTT.

DNA for the CDR3: TGTGCCTGGAGTGAGACCCATGACAGCGAGCAGTACTTC. Amino acid sequence: CAWSETHDSEQYF. The chain uses TRBV30 and TRBJ2-7; D is possibly TRBD1 (5 bases). CDR1 GTSNPN and CDR2 SVGIG come from the germline V gene (reference sequence). The ends were cut back, 1 base at V and 6 bases at J, with 13 bases in the middle. This CDR3 contains 13 residues.

V and J are TRBV10-3 and TRBJ1-5; 8 nucleotides align to TRBD1. V lost 2 bases, J lost 5 bases, and 5 bases stayed unmatched. The germline CDR1 and CDR2 sequences are ENHRY and SYGVKD. The CDR3 sequence is 15 residues long. This CDR3 reads CAISEGQGEDQPQHF. CDR3 nucleotide sequence: TGTGCCATCAGTGAGGGACAGGGCGAGGATCAGCCCCAGCATTTT.

The rearrangement joins TRBV5-5 to TRBJ2-3; D uncertain. This CDR3 has 15 amino acids. CDR1 and CDR2 (germline): SGHKS, YYEKEE (reference sequence). Trimming removed 0 bases from V and 0 bases from J, with 8 bases in between. CDR3 nucleotide sequence: TGTGCCAGCAGCTTGGCGCCAGGCAGCACAGATACGCAGTATTTT. Amino acid sequence: CASSLAPGSTDTQYF.

The chain recombines TRBV29-1 with TRBJ1-2; weak D call: TRBD1 (6 bases). The CDR3 extends over 13 amino acids. V was clipped by 7 bases and J by 2 bases, with 14 bases between them. Per germline, CDR1 SQVTM and CDR2 ANQGSEA. The CDR3 coding sequence is TGCAGCGCCCTCGAGCAGGGGAACTATGGCTACACCTTC. This translates into CSALEQGNYGYTF.

The chain combines TRBV30 with TRBJ2-1; 10 nucleotides line up with TRBD2. CDR1 GTSNPN and CDR2 SVGIG come from the germline V gene (reference sequence). After removal of 2 bases from V and 7 bases from J, the junction contained 8 bases not matched to a gene. The CDR3 has 15 amino acids. DNA for the CDR3: TGTGCCTGGAGTCTAGAGCGGGGGGGCGTTAATGAGCAGTTCTTC. It yields the protein CAWSLERGGVNEQFF.

The chain employs TRBV19 and TRBJ1-1, with D unclear. CDR1 and CDR2 from the germline V gene are LNHDA and SQIVND (reference sequence). The CDR3 is 14 amino acids. The germline V and J ends were trimmed by 6 bases and 5 bases, with 16 bases remaining between them. CDR3 amino acids: CASSGATGGTEAFF. Here the CDR3 DNA reads TGTGCCAGTAGCGGAGCCACTGGAGGGACTGAAGCTTTCTTT. The variable domain in full, with the rest retrieved from reference TRBV19 and TRBJ1-1, is DGGITQSPKYLFRKEGQNVTLSCEQNLNHDAMYWYRQDPGQGLRLIYYSQIVNDFQKGDIAEGYSVSREKKESFPLTVTSAQKNPTAFYLCASSGATGGTEAFFGQGTRLTVV.

The rearrangement uses TRBV24-1 and TRBJ2-5; 10 bases match TRBD1. Looked up from germline, CDR1 is KGHDR and CDR2 is SFDVKD. This CDR3 has 16 residues. Losses at the gene ends were 0 bases for V and 4 bases for J; bases not matched to a gene: 4. CDR3 in amino acids: CATSDLQGTGVETQYF. CDR3 coding DNA: TGTGCCACCAGTGATTTGCAGGGGACAGGGGTAGAGACCCAGTACTTC.

This chain links TRBV18 with TRBJ1-5; 9 bases are a match to TRBD1. V shed 4 bases, J shed 2 bases, and the junction held 0 bases outside the gene matches. The germline V gene encodes CDR1 KGHSH and CDR2 LQKENI. The CDR3 loop spans 14 amino acids. The CDR3 DNA follows: TGTGCCAGCTCACGGACAGGGGGCAATCAGCCCCAGCATTTT. As protein: CASSRTGGNQPQHF. Together with reference TRBV18 and TRBJ1-5, the CDR3 gives the full variable domain: NAGVMQNPRHLVRRRGQEARLRCSPMKGHSHVYWYRQLPEEGLKFMVYLQKENIIDESGMPKERFSAEFPKEGPSILRIQQVVRGDSAAYFCASSRTGGNQPQHFGDGTRLSIL.

This chain joins TRBV4-2 and TRBJ2-1; D is possibly TRBD1 (7 bases). CDR3 length: 15 amino acids. V dropped 4 bases and J dropped 1 base, with 11 bases sitting between them. CDR1 and CDR2 from the germline V gene are LGHNA and YNFKEQ. The CDR3 DNA reads as TGTGCCAGCAGCCCCGCGGGACAGTCCTACAATGAGCAGTTCTTC. This sequence encodes CASSPAGQSYNEQFF.

This clone appeared once. V is TRBV5-1 and J is TRBJ1-1; D is ambiguous. Germline CDR1 is SGHRS and CDR2 is YFSETQ. CDR3 size: 13 residues. V shed 4 bases and J shed 0 bases, with 7 bases lying between them. The DNA for the CDR3 is TGCGCCAGCAGCGCTAACGTGAACACTGAAGCTTTCTTT. It codes for CASSANVNTEAFF. Using reference TRBV5-1 and TRBJ1-1 for the parts outside the CDR3, the full variable domain is KAGVTQTPRYLIKTRGQQVTLSCSPISGHRSVSWYQQTPGQGLQFLFEYFSETQRNKGNFPGRFSGRQFSNSRSEMNVSTLELGDSALYLCASSANVNTEAFFGQGTRLTVV.

The table lists this clone with a count of one. The chain has TRBV28 and TRBJ2-7; D not certain. The CDR3 is 16 residues long. CDR1 and CDR2 (germline): MDHEN, SYDVKM. V lost 3 bases to trimming and J lost 0 bases, with 15 bases between them. The CDR3 region is CASSFVSAAYSYEQYF. The CDR3 bases are TGTGCCAGCAGTTTTGTGTCGGCAGCGTACTCCTACGAGCAGTACTTC.

This clone has a single count. This chain joins TRBV12-3 or TRBV12-4 and TRBJ1-1; D remains ambiguous. V gave up 3 bases and J gave up 4 bases, with 3 bases separating them. The CDR3 runs to 11 residues. Here the CDR3 reads CASSFSTEAFF. The CDR3 nucleotides are TGTGCCAGCAGTTTCTCCACTGAAGCTTTCTTT.

This clone was recorded only once. This chain uses TRBV6-1 with TRBJ2-5, with TRBD1 identical over 11 bases. This CDR3 has 15 amino acids. The germline CDR1 and CDR2 sequences are MNHNS and SASEGT. With 3 bases clipped from V and 4 bases from J, the junction kept 4 bases outside the gene matches. CDR3 DNA: TGTGCCAGCAGTGAGGACAGGGGGCGCCGAGAGACCCAGTACTTC. This sequence encodes CASSEDRGRRETQYF.

The V gene is TRBV6-5, the J gene TRBJ2-7; TRBD2 matches at 10 bases. Trimming at V came to 6 bases and at J to 2 bases, leaving 7 bases not matched to a gene. Germline V lookup: CDR1 MNHEY, CDR2 SVGAGI. The CDR3 has 15 amino acids. CDR3 in DNA: TGTGCCAGCAGGTGGACTAGCGGTCTTACCTACGAGCAGTACTTC. Protein: CASRWTSGLTYEQYF.

This chain joins TRBV20-1 and TRBJ1-1; 9 bases match TRBD1. V shed 3 bases, J shed 4 bases, and the junction held 12 bases outside the gene matches. The CDR3 extends over 16 amino acids. Per germline, CDR1 DFQATT and CDR2 SNEGSKA (reference sequence). CDR3 sequence reads: CSASNRGLFVGTEAFF. DNA for the CDR3: TGCAGTGCTAGTAACAGGGGGCTGTTCGTCGGCACTGAAGCTTTCTTT.